This T cell receptor beta chain was retrieved from a study of Graves' ophthalmopathy and Graves' hyperthyroidism. Study-wide points: The majority of expanded thyroid clonotypes above 0.001 frequency also occurred in blood.

CDR1 and CDR2 (germline): SGHKS, YYEKEE (reference sequence). The V and J ends lost 2 bases and 6 bases respectively, with 12 bases between them. The CDR3 length is 14 residues. Amplification from RNA transcripts yielded the TCR beta CDR3 regions. After a first-round RT-PCR with HTBI primers, a second-round multiplex PCR was run. TCRdb re-derived calls from the multiplex PCR reads in MiXCR, one entry per CDR3 protein. Of over a million distinct CDR3 sequences in the sample, roughly two fifths are singletons; the top ten hold approximately 12%. This clonotype was recorded at least ten times. Its antigen is unidentified. A diagnosis was made from clinical symptoms together with serum thyroxine, TRAb, thyroid ultrasound and orbital computed tomography.

The source material was peripheral blood or thyroid tissue (not recorded which). The chain recombines TRBV5-5 with TRBJ1-5, with D maybe TRBD1 (6 bases). The clonotype originates from an adult man with Graves' hyperthyroidism. The CDR3: CASSFGEGGQPQHF. In DNA, the CDR3 is TGTGCCAGCAGCTTTGGGGAAGGGGGTCAGCCCCAGCATTTT. Combining the CDR3 with reference TRBV5-5 and TRBJ1-5 gives the whole variable domain DAGVTQSPTHLIKTRGQQVTLRCSPISGHKSVSWYQQVLGQGPQFIFQYYEKEERGRGNFPDRFSARQFPNYSSELNVNALLLGDSALYLCASSFGEGGQPQHFGDGTRLSIL.